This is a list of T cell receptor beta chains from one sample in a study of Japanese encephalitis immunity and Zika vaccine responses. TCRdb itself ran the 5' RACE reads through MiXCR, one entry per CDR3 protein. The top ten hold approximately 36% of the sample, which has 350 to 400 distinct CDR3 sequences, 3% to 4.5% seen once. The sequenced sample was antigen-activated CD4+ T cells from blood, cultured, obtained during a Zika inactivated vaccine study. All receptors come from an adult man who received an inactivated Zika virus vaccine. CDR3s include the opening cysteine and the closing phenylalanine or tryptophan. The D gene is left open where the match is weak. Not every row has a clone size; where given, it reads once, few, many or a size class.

CDR3nt: TGCGCCAGCATCTCCGGGACTAGCGGTCAAGAGACCCAGTACTTC
CDR3aa: CASISGTSGQETQYF
v_gene: TRBV5-1
abundance: few
d_gene: TRBD2
j_gene: TRBJ2-5

CDR3nt: TGTGCCAGCAGTTTTGGTGTCCGGGAGTACTTC
CDR3aa: CASSFGVREYF
v_gene: TRBV27
abundance: few
d_gene: -
j_gene: TRBJ2-4

CDR3nt: TGTGCCAGCAGTCTCTTGGGGAACACTGAAGCTTTCTTT
CDR3aa: CASSLLGNTEAFF
v_gene: TRBV27
abundance: large
d_gene: -
j_gene: TRBJ1-1

CDR3nt: TGCGCCAGCAGCCTCCTAGACGGGTACTCTGGAAACACCATATATTTT
CDR3aa: CASSLLDGYSGNTIYF
v_gene: TRBV4-3
abundance: large
d_gene: -
j_gene: TRBJ1-3

CDR3nt: TGTGCCAGCCAGCGAGGCTATGGCTACACCTTC
CDR3aa: CASQRGYGYTF
v_gene: TRBV6-2/TRBV6-3
abundance: large
d_gene: -
j_gene: TRBJ1-2

CDR3nt: TGTGCCAGCAGCGTAGTGGGACCCAGCTCTGAAGCTTTCTTT
CDR3aa: CASSVVGPSSEAFF
v_gene: TRBV9
abundance: large
d_gene: -
j_gene: TRBJ1-1

CDR3nt: TGCGCCAGCAGCCAAGTAGGGCAGGGCAACACTGAAGCTTTCTTT
CDR3aa: CASSQVGQGNTEAFF
v_gene: TRBV4-3
abundance: large
d_gene: -
j_gene: TRBJ1-1

CDR3nt: TGCGCCAGCAGCCAAGACTACAATGAGCAGTTCTTC
CDR3aa: CASSQDYNEQFF
v_gene: TRBV4-3
abundance: medium-sized
d_gene: -
j_gene: TRBJ2-1

CDR3nt: TGCGCCAGCAGCCTTATCGGGGGGCACAATGAGCAGTTCTTC
CDR3aa: CASSLIGGHNEQFF
v_gene: TRBV4-3
abundance: medium-sized
d_gene: -
j_gene: TRBJ2-1

CDR3nt: TGTGCCAGCAGACAGGGGATCAATCAGCCCCAGCATTTT
CDR3aa: CASRQGINQPQHF
v_gene: TRBV6-2/TRBV6-3
abundance: large
d_gene: TRBD1
j_gene: TRBJ1-5

CDR3nt: TGTGCCAGCAGTTCGGGACGTCTCCAAGAGACCCAGTACTTC
CDR3aa: CASSSGRLQETQYF
v_gene: TRBV5-5
abundance: -
d_gene: -
j_gene: TRBJ2-5

CDR3nt: TGCGCCAGCAGCCAAGAACGAATAGGGGTCTACGAGCAGTACTTC
CDR3aa: CASSQERIGVYEQYF
v_gene: TRBV4-1
abundance: medium-sized
d_gene: -
j_gene: TRBJ2-7

CDR3nt: TGTGCCAGCAGTTGGTCCGGGATGAACACTGAAGCTTTCTTT
CDR3aa: CASSWSGMNTEAFF
v_gene: TRBV27
abundance: medium-sized
d_gene: -
j_gene: TRBJ1-1

CDR3nt: TGCGCCAGCCGGGACCCTAACTATGGCTACACCTTC
CDR3aa: CASRDPNYGYTF
v_gene: TRBV4-3
abundance: large
d_gene: -
j_gene: TRBJ1-2